These 12 T cell receptor beta chains were all obtained from the same sample, sequenced in a study of vaccination and CD4 T cells after COVID-19. Antigens for these TCRs are unknown. Treatment noted: approximately nine-day PBMC culture with coronavirus spike peptide pools or control peptides (ViraFEST assay). Samples of CD4+ T cells were obtained from the unexposed donor before the COVID-19 pandemic (2011-2018). With the Oncomine TCR Beta short-read assay, DNA from cultured CD4+ T cells was sequenced. In this case, cultured CD4+ T cells provided the extracted genomic DNA. TCRdb reprocessed the PCR reads with MiXCR, giving one entry per CDR3 protein. The sample holds 8,000 to 10,000 distinct CDR3 sequences, roughly 27% seen once. Sequences were obtained from CD4+ T cells from blood, cultured in vitro. These receptors were collected from a human donor in good health.

This clonotype occurred a few times. The chain is built from TRBV20-1 and TRBJ2-7; 9 nucleotides align to TRBD1. Germline CDR1 is DFQATT and CDR2 is SNEGSKA (reference sequence). Trimming removed 6 bases from V and 6 bases from J; junction bases left unmatched: 9. The CDR3 runs to 13 residues. CDR3 amino acids: CSATGQGVREQYF. In DNA, the CDR3 is TGCAGTGCAACGGGACAGGGAGTTCGCGAGCAGTACTTC.

This clonotype occurred a few times. The rearrangement links TRBV27 to TRBJ1-1, with TRBD1 matching over 8 bases. V was clipped by 3 bases and J by 7 bases; unmatched bases: 19. The CDR3 has 18 residues. The V gene's germline CDR1 is MNHEY and CDR2 SMNVEV (reference sequence). In DNA, the CDR3 is TGTGCCAGCAGTTTGAGGTTGACCCGGGACAGGCGAAGTAGTGAAGCTTTCTTT. Protein: CASSLRLTRDRRSSEAFF.

The chain uses TRBV2 and TRBJ2-5, with TRBD2 matching over 7 bases. V shed 8 bases and J 5 bases; nucleotides not matched to a gene: 8. The CDR3 spans 13 residues. Germline CDR1 and CDR2: SNHLY and FYNNEI. CDR3 amino acids: CASWLAARETQYF. The CDR3 region has the DNA TGTGCCAGCTGGCTAGCGGCACGGGAGACCCAGTACTTC.

The table lists this clonotype with a few counts. The V gene is TRBV6-1, the J gene TRBJ2-2; 8 bases match TRBD1. The germline V gene has CDR1 MNHNS and CDR2 SASEGT. The CDR3 runs 16 residues. After removal of 10 bases from V and 0 bases from J, the junction contained 10 bases not matched to a gene. CDR3 DNA: TGTGCCAAGAGTCGACAGGGGCAAACGAACACCGGGGAGCTGTTTTTT. It codes for CAKSRQGQTNTGELFF.

J is TRBJ2-7 and V is TRBV5-4, with D possibly being TRBD2 (5 bases). V was clipped by 0 bases and J by 4 bases, with 11 bases between them. Germline loops: CDR1 SGHNT, CDR2 YYREEE (reference sequence). The CDR3 runs 14 residues. The CDR3 region has the DNA TGTGCCAGCAGCTTGGGGATAGCGAGTTACGAGCAGTACTTC. Residues: CASSLGIASYEQYF. Variable domain in full (rest from reference TRBV5-4 and TRBJ2-7): ETGVTQSPTHLIKTRGQQVTLRCSSQSGHNTVSWYQQALGQGPQFIFQYYREEENGRGNFPPRFSGLQFPNYSSELNVNALELDDSALYLCASSLGIASYEQYFGPGTRLTVT.

The chain links TRBV6-2 or TRBV6-3 to TRBJ2-7; 7 positions match TRBD1. Trimming cost V 6 bases and J 6 bases; bases outside gene matches: 8. Germline V CDR1 and CDR2: MNHEY, SVGEGT. The CDR3 extends over 13 amino acids. The CDR3 sequence is CASSWTGLGEQYF. CDR3 DNA: TGTGCCAGCAGCTGGACAGGATTAGGCGAGCAGTACTTC.

This clonotype is labeled medium-sized. V is TRBV6-1 and J is TRBJ1-5; TRBD1 might be the D (5 bases). Germline CDR1 reads MNHNS; CDR2 reads SASEGT. This CDR3 is built from 13 residues. V gave up 3 bases and J gave up 2 bases, with 5 bases separating them. The CDR3 loop is CASSDRGNQPQHF. CDR3 nucleotide sequence: TGTGCCAGCAGTGACAGGGGCAATCAGCCCCAGCATTTT.

J is TRBJ2-2 and V is TRBV10-3; 9 nucleotides align to TRBD1. V dropped 6 bases and J dropped 0; count of bases not matched to a gene: 11. CDR3 length equals 18 residues. Germline CDR1 reads ENHRY; CDR2 reads SYGVKD. The DNA of the CDR3 is TGTGCCATCAGGGCCCTCGGGGGGACAGGGTCGAACACCGGGGAGCTGTTTTTT. Its protein is CAIRALGGTGSNTGELFF.

V is TRBV6-5 and J is TRBJ2-2, with D perhaps TRBD1 (5 bases). CDR3 length equals 17 residues. CDR1 is MNHEY, CDR2 SVGAGI, per germline. V was cut by 0 bases and J by 1 base, with 12 bases left in between. The CDR3 sequence is CASSYSTQGKNTGELFF. CDR3 nucleotide sequence: TGTGCCAGCAGTTACTCGACTCAGGGCAAGAACACCGGGGAGCTGTTTTTT.

The V call is TRBV28, the J call TRBJ1-2; D not resolved. Germline CDR1 and CDR2: MDHEN and SYDVKM. V was clipped by 1 base and J by 6 bases, with 12 bases between them. The CDR3 totals 14 residues. The CDR3 is CASSLFSGVDGYTF. The CDR3 DNA reads as TGTGCCAGCAGTTTATTTTCCGGGGTGGATGGCTACACCTTC.

The chain is built from TRBV28 and TRBJ1-5; TRBD1 matches at 7 bases. Germline CDR1 is MDHEN and CDR2 is SYDVKM. The CDR3 consists of 17 residues. Trimming removed 5 bases from V and 2 bases from J; junction bases left unmatched: 12. The CDR3 nucleotides read TGTGCCAGCAGTGTCTGGGACAGTGAGAGAGGCAATCAGCCCCAGCATTTT. This encodes CASSVWDSERGNQPQHF.

The gene calls are TRBV6-5 and TRBJ2-1, with 15 bases that match TRBD2. The V gene end was trimmed by 0 bases and the J gene end by 8 bases; junction bases not matched to a gene: 2. This CDR3 has 16 residues. Germline CDR1 is MNHEY and CDR2 is SVGAGI. The CDR3 is CASSYSRTSGRDEQFF. The CDR3 coding sequence is TGTGCCAGCAGTTACTCGAGGACTAGCGGGAGGGATGAGCAGTTCTTC.